A single sample is the source of the 26 T cell receptor beta chains below, sequenced in a study of blood T cell repertoires in COVID-19. TCRdb keeps only in-frame clones here, not all; method: immunoSEQ multiplex PCR. This table holds roughly 12,000 clones, roughly 73% found once. Sequenced: peripheral blood. Source of these receptors: a human donor in a cohort sampled during active COVID-19.

This chain joins TRBV27 and TRBJ2-7; 15 bases agree with TRBD2. The CDR3 totals 18 residues. Germline V gives CDR1 MNHEY, CDR2 SMNVEV (reference sequence). The V and J ends lost 8 bases and 1 base, in that order; junction bases with no gene match: 12. The CDR3 region has the DNA TGTGCCAGCCTCCCCTTGGGACTAGCGGGAGGAAGGTCCTACGAGCAGTACTTC. Translation gives CASLPLGLAGGRSYEQYF.

The V call is TRBV12-3 or TRBV12-4, the J call TRBJ2-5; D is possibly TRBD2 (6 bases). The CDR3 is 13 amino acids. Trimming removed 3 bases from V and 5 bases from J, with 10 bases in between. This CDR3 is CASSFGGSETQYF. The CDR3 DNA is TGTGCCAGCAGTTTCGGGGGTTCGGAGACCCAGTACTTC.

This clone showed up just a few times. The chain recombines TRBV29-1 with TRBJ2-7; 9 nucleotides line up with TRBD1. Trimming cost V 5 bases and J 5 bases; bases outside gene matches: 7. The CDR3 runs 13 residues. Per germline, CDR1 SQVTM and CDR2 ANQGSEA. DNA of the CDR3: TGCAGCGTTCGAAACAGGGGGCCCCACGAGCAGTACTTC. Translating it yields CSVRNRGPHEQYF.

The V call is TRBV6-5, the J call TRBJ1-2; 10 nucleotides align to TRBD1. J was trimmed by 6 bases and V by 6 bases; bases with no gene match: 7. From germline, CDR1 is MNHEY and CDR2 SVGAGI. This CDR3 has 14 residues. The CDR3 DNA follows: TGTGCCAGCAGATATCCCGGGACAGGGGATGGCTACACCTTC. It encodes CASRYPGTGDGYTF.

The chain carries TRBV4-2 and TRBJ1-6; 7 nucleotides match TRBD1. Germline V gives CDR1 LGHNA, CDR2 YNFKEQ. After removal of 0 bases from V and 8 bases from J, the junction contained 4 bases not matched to a gene. The CDR3 is 15 residues long. Here the CDR3 DNA reads TGTGCCAGCAGCCAAGATAGACAGGGCGATTCACCCCTCCACTTT. It is translated as CASSQDRQGDSPLHF.

The chain uses TRBV12-3 or TRBV12-4 and TRBJ2-7; a weak D match, TRBD1 (6 bases). V shed 7 bases and J shed 2 bases, with 12 bases lying between them. The CDR3 runs 13 residues. The CDR3 sequence is CASTTDSPYEQYF. In nucleotides, the CDR3 is TGTGCCAGCACCACGGACAGTCCCTACGAGCAGTACTTC.

V usage is TRBV19 and J usage is TRBJ1-5; D not certain. The germline CDR1 and CDR2 sequences are LNHDA and SQIVND (reference sequence). The CDR3 is made up of 13 amino acids. V lost 7 bases and J lost 3, with 10 bases in between. The CDR3 DNA reads TGTGCCAGTACCGGAGAAGTCAATCAGCCCCAGCATTTT. It encodes CASTGEVNQPQHF.

This clone came up a few times. The rearrangement uses TRBV5-4 and TRBJ1-2; a possible D gene is TRBD1 (5 bases). The germline V gene encodes CDR1 SGHNT and CDR2 YYREEE (reference sequence). V was shortened by 1 base and J by 2 bases, with 12 bases between the two germline ends. This CDR3 has 15 residues. For the CDR3, the DNA is TGTGCCAGCAGCTTGCCGGGCGGGGGAAACTATGGCTACACCTTC. Its protein is CASSLPGGGNYGYTF.

V is TRBV6-1 and J is TRBJ2-2, with 7 bases matching TRBD1. The CDR3 length is 15 residues. V shed 3 bases and J 5 bases; nucleotides not matched to a gene: 6. Germline V gives CDR1 MNHNS, CDR2 SASEGT. CDR3 region: CASSDETGWTGELFF. DNA for the CDR3: TGTGCCAGCAGTGATGAGACAGGGTGGACCGGGGAGCTGTTTTTT.

The gene calls are TRBV7-6 and TRBJ1-4; D might be TRBD1 (6 bases). This CDR3 region has 16 residues. V dropped 5 bases and J dropped 8 bases, with 21 bases sitting between them. From germline, CDR1 is SGHVS and CDR2 FNYEAQ. Written as DNA, the CDR3 is TGTGCCAGCAGCCTCGGACAGTCCGCCCAGGGGGAAAAACTGTTTTTT. The encoded protein is CASSLGQSAQGEKLFF.

This clone turned up a few times. The CDR3: CASSFPGQVYNEQFF. The CDR3 DNA sequence: TGTGCCAGCAGCTTCCCGGGACAGGTCTACAATGAGCAGTTCTTC. This sequence joins TRBV5-4 and TRBJ2-1; 8 bases align to TRBD1. After removal of 2 bases from V and 3 bases from J, the junction contained 4 bases not matched to a gene. The germline gives CDR1 SGHNT, CDR2 YYREEE (reference sequence). This CDR3 region has 15 residues.

This chain connects TRBV12-3 or TRBV12-4 to TRBJ1-5; 7 bases align to TRBD1. V lost 3 bases and J lost 7; bases outside the gene matches: 3. The CDR3 spans 13 residues. CDR3 sequence reads: CASSLTGRQPQHF. In DNA, the CDR3 is TGTGCCAGCAGTTTGACAGGGAGACAGCCCCAGCATTTT.

V and J are TRBV9 and TRBJ2-2; 10 nucleotides match TRBD2. Trimming cost V 2 bases and J 1 base; bases outside gene matches: 2. CDR1 SGDLS and CDR2 YYNGEE come from the germline V gene. CDR3 length: 16 amino acids. CDR3 sequence reads: CASSVLAGGNTGELFF. The CDR3 bases are TGTGCCAGCAGCGTCTTAGCGGGAGGGAACACCGGGGAGCTGTTTTTT.

The rearrangement uses TRBV6-5 and TRBJ2-1, with D possibly TRBD2 on 5 matching bases. In germline, CDR1 is MNHEY, CDR2 SVGAGI. CDR3 length: 15 amino acids. The V end was cut by 1 base, the J end by 3 bases, with 10 bases between. The CDR3 nucleotides read TGTGCCAGCAGTTACTTGGGCGGGCGCTACAATGAGCAGTTCTTC. This gives the protein CASSYLGGRYNEQFF.

This chain connects TRBV6-6 to TRBJ2-7; 7 positions agree with TRBD1. The CDR3 consists of 15 residues. The V segment lost 0 bases and the J segment 3 bases; nucleotides outside the gene matches: 5. The germline V gene encodes CDR1 MNHNY and CDR2 SVGAGI (reference sequence). The CDR3 reads CASSYSGAGGYEQYF. The CDR3 DNA follows: TGTGCCAGCAGTTACTCTGGGGCAGGGGGCTACGAGCAGTACTTC.

The rearrangement links TRBV5-1 to TRBJ1-2, with D tentatively TRBD1 (6 bases). The V end lost 4 bases, the J end lost 5 bases, and 9 bases lay between the germline ends. This CDR3 region has 12 residues. Germline assignment: CDR1 SGHRS and CDR2 YFSETQ. The CDR3 region is CASSMQGYGYTF. The CDR3 bases are TGCGCCAGCAGCATGCAGGGGTATGGCTACACCTTC.

CDR3 nucleotides: TGTGCCAGCAGTTTATTGACAGGGGGAAACTATGGCTACACCTTC. This translates into CASSLLTGGNYGYTF. The rearrangement joins TRBV28 to TRBJ1-2; 9 nucleotides match TRBD1. The germline gives CDR1 MDHEN, CDR2 SYDVKM. The CDR3 loop spans 15 amino acids. V lost 1 base to trimming and J lost 2 bases; unmatched junction nucleotides: 2.

This chain joins TRBV14 and TRBJ2-1; no firm D call. Deletions cut 4 bases from V and 7 bases from J, with 14 bases between. The CDR3 contains 14 residues. Germline CDR1 reads SGHDN; CDR2 reads FVKESK. As DNA, the CDR3 is TGTGCCAGCAGCCTCCGTGGAGCGATAAATGAGCAGTTCTTC. Translating gives CASSLRGAINEQFF.

The chain links TRBV30 to TRBJ2-1; 7 bases line up with TRBD2. Germline V lookup: CDR1 GTSNPN, CDR2 SVGIG (reference sequence). V shed 1 base and J 8 bases; nucleotides not matched to a gene: 2. The CDR3 consists of 12 residues. CDR3 loop: CAWSARGDEQFF. CDR3 bases: TGTGCCTGGAGTGCACGGGGGGATGAGCAGTTCTTC.

The CDR3 loop reads CASSYPIGQGAEDTQYF. Written as DNA, the CDR3 is TGTGCCAGCAGTTACCCGATAGGACAGGGGGCAGAAGATACGCAGTATTTT. J is TRBJ2-3 and V is TRBV6-2 or TRBV6-3; 11 bases agree with TRBD1. Losses at the gene ends were 2 bases for V and 5 bases for J; bases not matched to a gene: 9. The CDR3 is 17 residues long. Germline V gene data show CDR1 as MNHEY and CDR2 as SVGEGT.

The chain links TRBV29-1 to TRBJ1-4; TRBD1 agrees at 9 bases. V was pared by 6 bases and J by 7 bases, with 9 bases of the junction left unmatched. The CDR3 sequence is 14 residues long. Per germline, CDR1 SQVTM and CDR2 ANQGSEA. CDR3 bases: TGCAGCGTGGCCCCCGGGACAGGGTCTGAAAAACTGTTTTTT. Its translation: CSVAPGTGSEKLFF.

V usage is TRBV3-1 (or the pseudogene TRBV3-2) and J usage is TRBJ2-2, with TRBD1 identical over 10 bases. This CDR3 comprises 18 residues. With 4 bases clipped from V and 2 bases from J, the junction kept 10 bases outside the gene matches. CDR1 LGHDT and CDR2 YNNKEL come from the germline V gene (reference sequence). CDR3 in DNA: TGTGCCAGCAGCCCCCACACCGGGACAGGGGTAAACACCGGGGAGCTGTTTTTT. Translating it yields CASSPHTGTGVNTGELFF.

The chain employs TRBV30 and TRBJ2-7; D perhaps matches TRBD2 (6 bases). The CDR3 has 14 residues. CDR1 GTSNPN and CDR2 SVGIG come from the germline V gene (reference sequence). Trimming took 1 base from V and 3 from J, leaving 13 bases between them. DNA for the CDR3: TGTGCCTGGAGTGCCGTGGGGGGAAACTACGAGCAGTACTTC. This translates into CAWSAVGGNYEQYF. The complete variable domain, with remaining parts taken from reference TRBV30 and TRBJ2-7, reads SQTIHQWPATLVQPVGSPLSLECTVEGTSNPNLYWYRQAAGRGLQLLFYSVGIGQISSEVPQNLSASRPQDRQFILSSKKLLLSDSGFYLCAWSAVGGNYEQYFGPGTRLTVT.

CDR3 residues: CASSLAGAGGMDEQYF. The DNA for the CDR3 is TGCGCCAGCAGCTTGGCGGGAGCAGGGGGCATGGACGAGCAGTACTTC. The chain carries TRBV5-1 and TRBJ2-7, with 8 bases that match TRBD1. This CDR3 spans 16 amino acids. Germline CDR1 is SGHRS and CDR2 is YFSETQ. Trimming removed 0 bases from V and 5 bases from J; junction bases left unmatched: 10.

The gene calls are TRBV24-1 and TRBJ2-5; 8 positions agree with TRBD2. The CDR3 is made up of 15 amino acids. The germline CDR1 and CDR2 sequences are KGHDR and SFDVKD. V shed 0 bases and J 4 bases; nucleotides not matched to a gene: 3. CDR3 DNA sequence: TGTGCCACCAGTGATTTGAGCGGGGGAGGAGAGACCCAGTACTTC. The encoded protein is CATSDLSGGGETQYF.

The gene calls are TRBV6-5 and TRBJ2-1, with TRBD2 identical over 7 bases. CDR3 size: 14 residues. Germline CDR1 MNHEY, CDR2 SVGAGI. The V gene end was trimmed by 7 bases and the J gene end by 1 base; junction bases not matched to a gene: 4. This chain's CDR3 is CASMPRGSYNEQFF. CDR3 DNA: TGTGCCAGCATGCCGCGGGGGTCCTACAATGAGCAGTTCTTC.